These T cell receptor beta chains were read from a single sample in a study of radiation and T cells in renal cell carcinoma. Data came from immunoSEQ multiplex PCR; TCRdb stores just in-frame clones and leaves some out. Of about 100,000 clones listed, around 84% are singletons. The sample was blood, taken from a patient whose treatment included radiotherapy and nephrectomy. All receptors come from a man aged 55 to 70 with renal cell carcinoma. Both conserved end residues are part of each CDR3. A D gene is named only where the DNA matches it firmly. Clone sizes are given selectively: once, few, many, or a class where the clone is expanded.

>-|TRBV7-9|-|TRBJ1-4
TGTGCCAGCAGCTTACACGGGCCCCGTAATGAAAAACTGTTTTTT
CASSLHGPRNEKLFF
>-|TRBV5-6|-|TRBJ2-7
TGTGCCAGCAGTCACCGCCGGGACCGCCTCTACGAGCAGTACTTC
CASSHRRDRLYEQYF
>-|TRBV15|-|TRBJ2-3
TGTGCCACCAGCAGAAGGGACCCCAGCACAGATACGCAGTATTTT
CATSRRDPSTDTQYF
>-|TRBV18|-|TRBJ2-7
TGTGCCAGCTCACCACGGACGGCCAGCTCCTACGAGCAGTACTTC
CASSPRTASSYEQYF
>-|TRBV5-1|once|TRBJ2-2
TGCGCCAGCGAGGTTGCGGAGTCCGGGGAGCTGTTTTTT
CASEVAESGELFF
>-|TRBV18|-|TRBJ1-1
TGTGCCAGCTCACCCCCCGGCGCTGAGAACACTGAAGCTTTCTTT
CASSPPGAENTEAFF
>-|TRBV6-5|once|TRBJ1-6
TGTGCCAGCAGGCCGGGGTTTAATTCACCCCTCCACTTT
CASRPGFNSPLHF
>-|TRBV11-2|-|TRBJ1-4
TGTGCCAGCAGCTCCCTGCTGAGGGGACGAAGGGAAAAACTGTTTTTT
CASSSLLRGRREKLFF
>-|TRBV5-1|-|TRBJ2-7
TGCGCCAGCAGCTTGGCCGGGGGAGAGGTACGGGACGAGCAGTACTTC
CASSLAGGEVRDEQYF
>TRBD1|TRBV7-9|few|TRBJ2-5
TGTGCCAGCACTACACGAGGGCAGGGGGCTAGAGAGACCCAGTACTTC
CASTTRGQGARETQYF
>-|TRBV25-1|-|TRBJ2-5
TGTGCCAGCAGTGAGTATGGTGGCGAGACCCAGTACTTC
CASSEYGGETQYF
>-|TRBV29-1|-|TRBJ1-5
TGCTCAGCGGTGTGGGGGTTGAATCAGCCCCAGCATTTT
CSAVWGLNQPQHF
>TRBD1|TRBV19|-|TRBJ2-2
TGTGCCAGTACAGGCGCCGGGACAGGGAGCACCGGGGAGCTGTTTTTT
CASTGAGTGSTGELFF
>-|TRBV15|-|TRBJ2-6
TGTGCCACCAGCAGAGGTGGGCTTTCTGGGGCCAACGTCCTGACTTTC
CATSRGGLSGANVLTF
>TRBD1|TRBV6-5|-|TRBJ1-2
TGTGCCAGCAGTCAGGACAGGGCCTGGAATGGCTACACCTTC
CASSQDRAWNGYTF
>-|TRBV4-3|-|TRBJ2-7
TGCGCCAGCAGCCAAGTTCCCCAGGAGGAGCAGTACTTC
CASSQVPQEEQYF
>-|TRBV27|medium-sized|TRBJ2-7
TGTGCCAGCAGTTTAGACAGATCCTACGAGCAGTACTTC
CASSLDRSYEQYF
>TRBD2|TRBV19|-|TRBJ2-1
TGTGCCAGTAGAACTCCTAGCGGGGACTCCTACAATGAGCAGTTCTTC
CASRTPSGDSYNEQFF
>-|TRBV19|-|TRBJ1-3
TGTGCCAGTAGTATGCGGCTGGGGGGCGATGGAAACACCATATATTTT
CASSMRLGGDGNTIYF
>-|TRBV4-3|-|TRBJ1-1
TGCGCCAGCAGAATTAACATGAACACTGAAGCTTTCTTT
CASRINMNTEAFF
>TRBD1|TRBV18|-|TRBJ2-7
TGTGCCAGCTCACCACGGGACAGGGGATACGAGCAGTACTTC
CASSPRDRGYEQYF
>-|TRBV19|-|TRBJ1-5
TGTGCCAGCAGACCCAATCGTGGGCAGGTGAAGGGCAATCAGCCCCAGCATTTT
CASRPNRGQVKGNQPQHF
>TRBD1|TRBV27|-|TRBJ1-6
TGTGCCAGCAGCAAGGGACAGGCAAGCTCCTATAATTCACCCCTCCACTTT
CASSKGQASSYNSPLHF
>-|TRBV7-2|-|TRBJ1-4
TGTGCCAGCAGCTTAGAGAGCTCCCTTACAACTAATGAAAAACTGTTTTTT
CASSLESSLTTNEKLFF
>-|TRBV7-8|-|TRBJ2-7
TGTGCCAGCAGCTTAGGGGCCGCCTCCTACGAGCAGTACTTC
CASSLGAASYEQYF
>TRBD1|TRBV5-1|-|TRBJ2-6
TGCGCCAGCAGCTTAGCCCAGGGGGCGGCAACTGGGGCCAACGTCCTGACTTTC
CASSLAQGAATGANVLTF
>-|TRBV18|-|TRBJ2-6
TGTGCCAGCTCACCAGAAGCTGGCGCTGGGGCCAACGTCCTGACTTTC
CASSPEAGAGANVLTF
>TRBD1|TRBV27|-|TRBJ1-5
TGTGCCAGCAGCCTGGACAGGGGGATCGGGCCCCAGCATTTT
CASSLDRGIGPQHF
>-|TRBV21-1|few|TRBJ1-1
TGTGCCAGCAGCCCCCGGGACAGCACTGAAGCTTTCTTT
CASSPRDSTEAFF
>TRBD1|TRBV11-2|-|TRBJ1-2
TGTGCCAGCAGCTCCTTGAGGGGGACAGGGGAAGGCTACACCTTC
CASSSLRGTGEGYTF
>-|TRBV5-1|-|TRBJ1-6
TGCGCCAGCAGCTTGTTTGGCATTAATTCACCCCTCCACTTT
CASSLFGINSPLHF
>TRBD2|TRBV19|-|TRBJ2-5
TGTGCCAGTACCGCTTCAGCGGGAGAGGTGGAGACCCAGTACTTC
CASTASAGEVETQYF
>TRBD2|TRBV5-5|few|TRBJ2-2
TGTGCCAGCAGCTTGGCGGGAGGGGTATTCGCCGGGGAGCTGTTTTTT
CASSLAGGVFAGELFF
>-|TRBV7-9|-|TRBJ1-4
TGTGCCAGCAGGAGACAAAGGTTTGAGGAAAAACTGTTTTTT
CASRRQRFEEKLFF
>TRBD1|TRBV5-1|-|TRBJ2-7
TGCGCCAGCAGCTTCGGACAGGCGGCAGAGCAGTACTTC
CASSFGQAAEQYF
>-|TRBV2|-|TRBJ2-7
TGTGCCAGCAGTAACCGTTACGAGCAGTACTTC
CASSNRYEQYF
>-|TRBV5-1|-|TRBJ1-5
TGCGCCAGCAGCTTGGACACCGGTAGCAATCAGCCCCAGCATTTT
CASSLDTGSNQPQHF
>-|TRBV27|-|TRBJ1-1
TGTGCCAGCAGTTCAGGGTCCGACCTCGAAGCTTTCTTT
CASSSGSDLEAFF
>TRBD1|TRBV28|once|TRBJ2-3
TGTGCCAGCAAAAGGACAGGGCTCACAGATACGCAGTATTTT
CASKRTGLTDTQYF
>-|TRBV2|-|TRBJ1-2
TGTGCCAGCAGTGAAAGGTCCGGGCCCTATGGCTACACCTTC
CASSERSGPYGYTF
>-|TRBV10-3|few|TRBJ1-2
TGTGCCATCAGATTTTCGGACGACCTTAACTATGGCTACACCTTC
CAIRFSDDLNYGYTF
>TRBD2|TRBV27|-|TRBJ2-1
TGTGCCAGCAGTAGCCCAACTAGCGGGGGGTCCTACAATGAGCAGTTCTTC
CASSSPTSGGSYNEQFF
>TRBD1|TRBV6-1|-|TRBJ2-5
TGTGCCAGCAGTGGAAACAGGGGGCTTGGAGAGACCCAGTACTTC
CASSGNRGLGETQYF
>-|TRBV2|-|TRBJ2-3
TGTGCCAGCGAGGACGGTTCCTTTTTGGGAGATACGCAGTATTTT
CASEDGSFLGDTQYF
>-|TRBV30|-|TRBJ2-2
TGTGCCTGGAGACCCCAGGGGACCACCGGGGAGCTGTTTTTT
CAWRPQGTTGELFF